The 28 T cell receptor beta chains below all came from one sample that was sequenced in a study of T cell repertoires in cytomegalovirus infection. These receptors' targets are unknown. TCRdb passed the reads through MiXCR, listing each CDR3 protein once. The table records around 19,000 distinct CDR3 sequences, roughly two fifths of them present only once. This specimen consisted of CD8+ T cells from cultured PBMCs, obtained from culture after CMV antigen stimulation. These TCRs come from a human donor in good health (CMV status not recorded). Some clones in this sample may be carry-over from other donors' samples.

This clonotype occurred a few times. The chain recombines TRBV4-3 with TRBJ1-5; D not resolved. With 0 bases removed from V and 4 bases from J, the gap between germline ends came to 10 bases. This CDR3 has 15 amino acids. Per the germline V gene, CDR1 is LGHNA and CDR2 is YSLEER. CDR3 amino acids: CASSQDREPNQPQHF. The CDR3 DNA follows: TGCGCCAGCAGCCAAGACCGGGAGCCGAATCAGCCCCAGCATTTT.

This clonotype came up a few times. The chain recombines TRBV5-6 with TRBJ2-7; tentatively, D is TRBD1 (5 bases). V was cut by 5 bases and J by 0 bases, with 12 bases left in between. CDR3 length equals 14 residues. From germline, CDR1 is SGHDT and CDR2 YYEEEE. The CDR3: CASRTKGYSYEQYF. For the CDR3, the DNA is TGTGCCAGCAGGACGAAGGGGTACTCCTACGAGCAGTACTTC.

The chain is built from TRBV14 and TRBJ1-3; 10 bases fit TRBD1. CDR3 length: 21 residues. Trimming took 1 base from V and 4 from J; bases not matched to a gene: 19. Germline CDR1 reads SGHDN; CDR2 reads FVKESK. The CDR3 DNA is TGTGCCAGCAGCCAAGTCCCGATCCGCGACAGGGGGCTGTGGTCGGGAAACACCATATATTTT. Translating it yields CASSQVPIRDRGLWSGNTIYF.

J is TRBJ1-5 and V is TRBV28; 8 bases match TRBD1. Germline CDR1 reads MDHEN; CDR2 reads SYDVKM. This CDR3 is 14 amino acids long. V lost 6 bases to trimming and J lost 1 base; unmatched junction nucleotides: 2. The DNA of the CDR3 is TGTGCCAGCAGATGGACAGGGAGCAATCAGCCCCAGCATTTT. Amino acid sequence: CASRWTGSNQPQHF.

The chain employs TRBV7-9 and TRBJ2-1, with D unclear. This CDR3 is 14 amino acids long. V was trimmed by 4 bases and J by 8 bases, leaving 15 bases between them. Germline loops: CDR1 SEHNR, CDR2 FQNEAQ (reference sequence). The CDR3 is CASSSRPHFDEQFF. The CDR3 coding sequence is TGTGCCAGCAGCTCCCGTCCCCACTTCGATGAGCAGTTCTTC.

This clonotype was observed a few times. The DNA for the CDR3 is TGTGCCAGCAGCTTAGCGGACGGACTAGCGGGGGACTACGAGCAGTACTTC. The encoded protein is CASSLADGLAGDYEQYF. This chain connects TRBV7-2 to TRBJ2-7; 13 bases fit TRBD2. Germline CDR1 is SGHTA and CDR2 is FQGNSA. The ends lost 0 bases at V and 3 bases at J; junction bases unmatched: 5. The CDR3 runs to 17 residues.

This clonotype has a handful of counts. The DNA for the CDR3 is TGTGCCAGTAGTCCGGGACAGGGTCCCTACGAGCAGTACTTC. Translation: CASSPGQGPYEQYF. The chain carries TRBV19 and TRBJ2-7; 9 nucleotides agree with TRBD1. CDR3 length: 14 amino acids. Germline V gives CDR1 LNHDA, CDR2 SQIVND (reference sequence). Trimming cost V 5 bases and J 2 bases; bases outside gene matches: 4.

This clonotype has a single count. The chain couples TRBV6-2 or TRBV6-3 to TRBJ1-1, with no clear D. This CDR3 contains 13 residues. CDR1 and CDR2 from the germline V gene are MNHEY and SVGEGT. The V end was cut by 7 bases, the J end by 2 bases, with 11 bases between. The CDR3 loop is CASTDSGNTEAFF. The CDR3 DNA reads TGTGCCAGCACCGACTCCGGCAACACTGAAGCTTTCTTT.

This clonotype was seen more than once but under ten times. CDR3 region: CASSQGREYEQYF. Here the CDR3 DNA reads TGCGCCAGCAGCCAAGGCAGGGAATACGAGCAGTACTTC. The chain links TRBV4-1 to TRBJ2-7; D perhaps matches TRBD1 (5 bases). With 1 base removed from V and 4 bases from J, the gap between germline ends came to 8 bases. Per the germline V gene, CDR1 is MGHRA and CDR2 is YSYEKL. CDR3 length: 13 residues.

This clonotype was detected only a few times. The chain recombines TRBV7-6 with TRBJ2-1, with 10 nucleotides matching TRBD2. CDR1 is SGHVS, CDR2 FNYEAQ, per germline. The trim removed 4 bases at V and 10 bases at J, leaving 7 bases unmatched. The length of the CDR3 is 14 residues. The CDR3 here is CASSSPSGSGEQFF. The CDR3 nucleotides read TGTGCCAGCAGCTCACCTAGCGGGAGCGGGGAGCAGTTCTTC.

This clonotype was seen only a few times. V gene TRBV10-3 combines with J gene TRBJ1-6; D is uncertain. This CDR3 region has 17 residues. The V gene lost 0 bases and the J gene lost 7 bases, with 16 bases spanning the gap. Per germline, CDR1 ENHRY and CDR2 SYGVKD. CDR3 loop: CAISESGNLQQNSPLHF. Written as DNA, the CDR3 is TGTGCCATCAGTGAGTCCGGGAACTTACAACAGAATTCACCCCTCCACTTT.

The rearrangement uses TRBV20-1 and TRBJ2-5; a possible D gene is TRBD2 (6 bases). This CDR3 has 14 residues. Between the trimmed V and J ends, which lost 6 bases and 5 bases, there was a span of 19 bases. Germline V gene data show CDR1 as DFQATT and CDR2 as SNEGSKA (reference sequence). CDR3 region: CSAGGPSAGETQYF. CDR3 in DNA: TGCAGTGCCGGAGGGCCTAGCGCGGGGGAGACCCAGTACTTC.

This clonotype was counted between two and nine times. CDR3 bases: TGTGCCAGCTCTCGGACAGGCTATTACAATGAGCAGTTCTTC. It specifies CASSRTGYYNEQFF. The chain combines TRBV18 with TRBJ2-1, with 7 bases identical to TRBD1. Germline V gives CDR1 KGHSH, CDR2 LQKENI. V lost 6 bases to trimming and J lost 4 bases; unmatched junction nucleotides: 6. The CDR3 loop spans 14 amino acids. Full variable domain (remainder filled in from reference TRBV18 and TRBJ2-1): NAGVMQNPRHLVRRRGQEARLRCSPMKGHSHVYWYRQLPEEGLKFMVYLQKENIIDESGMPKERFSAEFPKEGPSILRIQQVVRGDSAAYFCASSRTGYYNEQFFGPGTRLTVL.

This clonotype was detected many times. J is TRBJ2-2 and V is TRBV6-1, with TRBD2 identical over 8 bases. Germline lookup yields CDR1 MNHNS and CDR2 SASEGT. The CDR3 is made up of 14 amino acids. Unmatched junction bases numbered 2, after V lost 4 bases and J lost 4 bases. The CDR3 DNA is TGTGCCAGCAGTGTGGCGGGAGGCACCGGGGAGCTGTTTTTT. It encodes CASSVAGGTGELFF.

The chain uses TRBV11-2 and TRBJ1-2, with no clear D. The V gene's germline CDR1 is SGHAT and CDR2 FQNNGV. Trimming took off 2 bases at V and 6 bases at J, with 13 bases between the two ends. CDR3 length: 14 residues. CDR3 nucleotide sequence: TGTGCCAGCAGCTTATGGGGTTCTGTAGATGGCTACACCTTC. It specifies CASSLWGSVDGYTF.

The rearrangement uses TRBV11-2 and TRBJ2-5; D call uncertain. V lost 5 bases, J lost 4 bases, and 8 bases lay in between. Germline CDR1 and CDR2: SGHAT and FQNNGV. The CDR3 has 12 residues. CDR3 bases: TGTGCCAGCAGCGGGGATGGAGAGACCCAGTACTTC. As protein: CASSGDGETQYF.

Many counts were recorded for this clonotype. This chain links TRBV27 with TRBJ2-2; D not certain. Germline V gene data show CDR1 as MNHEY and CDR2 as SMNVEV (reference sequence). CDR3 length: 14 residues. Trimming shortened V by 7 bases and J by 2 bases, and 11 bases separated the two germline ends. The CDR3 DNA reads as TGTGCCAGCACATGGGGATCTAACACCGGGGAGCTGTTTTTT. Amino acids: CASTWGSNTGELFF.

There are many counts of this clonotype. The chain uses TRBV7-2 and TRBJ2-7, with TRBD2 matching 13 bases. V shed 4 bases, J shed 4 bases, and the junction held 4 bases outside the gene matches. CDR1 is SGHTA, CDR2 FQGNSA, per germline. This CDR3 spans 15 amino acids. The CDR3 DNA follows: TGTGCCAGCAGCTGGGGACTAGCGGGATCATACGAGCAGTACTTC. The encoded protein is CASSWGLAGSYEQYF.

The V call is TRBV11-1, the J call TRBJ2-1, with 13 bases lining up with TRBD2. The CDR3 has 15 amino acids. Per germline, CDR1 SGHAT and CDR2 FQDESV (reference sequence). V was clipped by 4 bases and J by 12 bases; unmatched bases: 9. CDR3 DNA sequence: TGTGCCAGCAGCTCTAAACTAGCGGGGGGGCCGGGGCAGTTCTTC. Amino acids: CASSSKLAGGPGQFF.

This clonotype was seen only a few times. V usage is TRBV30 and J usage is TRBJ2-1, with D perhaps given as TRBD1 or TRBD2 (5 bases each). Germline CDR1 is GTSNPN and CDR2 is SVGIG (reference sequence). Trimming left V 3 bases short and J 5 bases short, with 17 bases between. This CDR3 region has 15 residues. Here the CDR3 DNA reads TGTGCCTGGAGCACGCCACACGGGGCAAACAATGAGCAGTTCTTC. Translating it yields CAWSTPHGANNEQFF. The variable domain in full, completed from reference TRBV30 and TRBJ2-1, reads SQTIHQWPATLVQPVGSPLSLECTVEGTSNPNLYWYRQAAGRGLQLLFYSVGIGQISSEVPQNLSASRPQDRQFILSSKKLLLSDSGFYLCAWSTPHGANNEQFFGPGTRLTVL.

This chain links TRBV27 with TRBJ2-3; D not resolved. The CDR3 is made up of 12 amino acids. CDR1 and CDR2 (germline): MNHEY, SMNVEV (reference sequence). The V and J ends lost 0 bases and 9 bases respectively, with 7 bases between them. CDR3 loop: CASSLSTVTQYF. The DNA for the CDR3 is TGTGCCAGCAGTTTATCAACAGTCACGCAGTATTTT.

The V call is TRBV6-5, the J call TRBJ1-5, with D tentatively TRBD1 (6 bases). The CDR3 covers 15 residues. Germline lookup yields CDR1 MNHEY and CDR2 SVGAGI. V was cut by 6 bases and J by 0 bases, with 12 bases left in between. The CDR3 sequence is CASSQRGYSNQPQHF. Here the CDR3 DNA reads TGTGCCAGCAGCCAAAGGGGGTATAGCAATCAGCCCCAGCATTTT.

V and J are TRBV4-3 and TRBJ1-3; D not certain. The germline gives CDR1 LGHNA, CDR2 YSLEER. Trimming cost V 0 bases and J 0 bases, with 6 bases left between them. CDR3 length: 15 amino acids. The CDR3 reads CASSQDDVSGNTIYF. CDR3 coding DNA: TGCGCCAGCAGCCAAGATGACGTCTCTGGAAACACCATATATTTT.

This rearrangement joins TRBV4-3 to TRBJ1-4; TRBD1 agrees at 8 bases. Germline V lookup: CDR1 LGHNA, CDR2 YSLEER. The CDR3 has 18 amino acids. The V segment lost 0 bases and the J segment 3 bases; nucleotides outside the gene matches: 9. CDR3: CASSQEERGTGPNEKLFF. The CDR3 coding sequence is TGCGCCAGCAGCCAAGAAGAAAGGGGGACAGGCCCTAATGAAAAACTGTTTTTT.

V usage is TRBV6-1 and J usage is TRBJ2-1; the D gene is possibly TRBD2 (7 bases). Germline CDR1 MNHNS, CDR2 SASEGT. This CDR3 contains 15 residues. Trimming took off 6 bases at V and 0 bases at J, with 12 bases between the two ends. The CDR3, as DNA: TGTGCCAGCAGGGTACGGGGGGCCTCCTACAATGAGCAGTTCTTC. Its protein product is CASRVRGASYNEQFF.

The V gene is TRBV7-9, the J gene TRBJ2-5; TRBD2 matches 9 bases. Per the germline V gene, CDR1 is SEHNR and CDR2 is FQNEAQ (reference sequence). The CDR3 is 17 residues long. With 3 bases clipped from V and 0 bases from J, the junction kept 8 bases outside the gene matches. The CDR3 region is CASSFQASGTYQETQYF. In nucleotides, the CDR3 is TGTGCCAGCAGCTTTCAGGCTAGCGGGACGTACCAAGAGACCCAGTACTTC.

J is TRBJ2-1 and V is TRBV24-1; perhaps TRBD1 as D (6 bases). V shed 4 bases and J shed 1 base, with 13 bases lying between them. The CDR3 sequence is 16 residues long. Germline CDR1 and CDR2: KGHDR and SFDVKD. DNA of the CDR3: TGTGCCACCAGTGACACAACAGGGCGATCCTACAATGAGCAGTTCTTC. The encoded protein is CATSDTTGRSYNEQFF.

V is TRBV11-2 and J is TRBJ2-1, with 7 bases identical to TRBD2. Trimming removed 1 base from V and 2 bases from J; junction bases left unmatched: 2. The germline gives CDR1 SGHAT, CDR2 FQNNGV. CDR3 size: 15 residues. DNA of the CDR3: TGTGCCAGCAGCTTAGTTAGCGGGCCCTACAATGAGCAGTTCTTC. It codes for CASSLVSGPYNEQFF.